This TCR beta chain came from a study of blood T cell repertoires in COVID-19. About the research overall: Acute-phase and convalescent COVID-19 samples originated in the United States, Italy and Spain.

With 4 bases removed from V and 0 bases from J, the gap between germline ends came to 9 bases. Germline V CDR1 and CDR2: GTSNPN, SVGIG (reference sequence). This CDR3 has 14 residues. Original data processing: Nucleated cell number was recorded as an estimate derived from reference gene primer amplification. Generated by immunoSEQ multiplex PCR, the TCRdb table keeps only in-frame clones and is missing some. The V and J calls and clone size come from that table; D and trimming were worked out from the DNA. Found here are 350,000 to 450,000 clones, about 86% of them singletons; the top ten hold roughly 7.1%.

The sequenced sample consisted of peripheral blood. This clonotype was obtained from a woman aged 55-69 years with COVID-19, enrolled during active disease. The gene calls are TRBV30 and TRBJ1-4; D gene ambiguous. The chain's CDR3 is CAWTTGSTNEKLFF. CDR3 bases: TGTGCCTGGACGACCGGGTCAACTAATGAAAAACTGTTTTTT.